The 29 T cell receptor beta chains below all came from one sample that was sequenced in a study of blood T cell repertoires in COVID-19. Produced via immunoSEQ multiplex PCR; TCRdb's table is partial and in-frame only. This table has 100,000 to 150,000 clones, 80% to 90% appearing once. The sample taken for sequencing was peripheral blood. All receptors derive from a woman aged 45-65 years with acute or convalescent COVID-19.

The rearrangement links TRBV21-1 to TRBJ1-3. TRBV21-1 is an annotated pseudogene. CDR3 length: 16 amino acids. In DNA form, the CDR3 reads TGTGCCAGCAGCAAAGAGTGGGGGGGACCTGGAAACACCATATATTTT. Translating gives CASSKEWGGPGNTIYF.

The J gene is TRBJ2-5, the V gene TRBV19; 9 positions agree with TRBD1. Germline V gene lookup returns CDR1 LNHDA and CDR2 SQIVND (reference sequence). The CDR3 runs 17 residues. V gave up 5 bases and J gave up 9 bases; unmatched junction bases: 19. The CDR3 protein is CASSLDTGQGLRGAQYF. The CDR3 region has the DNA TGTGCCAGTAGTTTGGACACGGGACAGGGCCTCCGAGGCGCCCAGTACTTC.

This sequence joins TRBV5-1 and TRBJ2-2; TRBD2 might be the D (5 bases). Germline CDR1 reads SGHRS; CDR2 reads YFSETQ. Trimming took off 2 bases at V and 4 bases at J, with 12 bases between the two ends. CDR3 size: 15 residues. The CDR3 sequence: CASSFSGSGTGELFF. CDR3 DNA: TGCGCCAGCAGCTTCTCGGGGAGTGGCACCGGGGAGCTGTTTTTT.

V usage is TRBV3-1 (or the pseudogene TRBV3-2) and J usage is TRBJ2-1; a weak D match, TRBD1 (6 bases). The CDR3 has 17 amino acids. CDR1 LGHDT and CDR2 YNNKEL come from the germline V gene (reference sequence). Trimming shortened V by 0 bases and J by 5 bases, and 17 bases separated the two germline ends. CDR3: CASSQDLAGVGDNEQFF. In DNA, the CDR3 is TGTGCCAGCAGCCAAGATCTCGCAGGGGTCGGCGACAATGAGCAGTTCTTC.

This clone came up a few times. The rearrangement joins TRBV27 to TRBJ1-5, with D possibly TRBD1 on 6 matching bases. Deletions cut 5 bases from V and 6 bases from J, with 23 bases between. Germline lookup yields CDR1 MNHEY and CDR2 SMNVEV (reference sequence). This CDR3 is built from 17 residues. CDR3 protein: CASSPGPGQGQAQPQHF. CDR3 DNA: TGTGCCAGCAGTCCGGGCCCGGGCCAGGGGCAGGCTCAGCCCCAGCATTTT.

This sequence joins TRBV6-5 and TRBJ2-7; weak D call: TRBD2 (5 bases). The CDR3 loop spans 14 amino acids. The V end lost 6 bases, the J end lost 3 bases, and 15 bases lay between the germline ends. Germline lookup yields CDR1 MNHEY and CDR2 SVGAGI. As DNA, the CDR3 is TGTGCCAGCAGCCGCTTTGCGGGCTTCTACGAGCAGTACTTC. Protein product: CASSRFAGFYEQYF.

The V gene is TRBV2, the J gene TRBJ1-1; no definite D call. V was cut by 7 bases and J by 5 bases, with 14 bases left in between. Germline loops: CDR1 SNHLY, CDR2 FYNNEI. The CDR3 covers 13 residues. CDR3 loop: CASTEEGWTEAFF. For the CDR3, the DNA is TGTGCCAGCACCGAGGAGGGATGGACTGAAGCTTTCTTT. Supplemented by reference TRBV2 and TRBJ1-1, the full variable domain reads EPEVTQTPSHQVTQMGQEVILRCVPISNHLYFYWYRQILGQKVEFLVSFYNNEISEKSEIFDDQFSVERPDGSNFTLKIRSTKLEDSAMYFCASTEEGWTEAFFGQGTRLTVV.

The chain uses TRBV5-4 and TRBJ2-5; perhaps TRBD1 as D (6 bases). This CDR3 spans 14 amino acids. Trimming cost V 1 base and J 4 bases, with 11 bases left between them. Germline CDR1 SGHNT, CDR2 YYREEE (reference sequence). The CDR3 loop reads CASSLRGIGETQYF. The CDR3 DNA sequence: TGTGCCAGCAGCTTGAGGGGGATAGGAGAGACCCAGTACTTC.

The gene calls are TRBV5-6 and TRBJ1-5, with 7 bases lining up with TRBD1. J was trimmed by 1 base and V by 0 bases; bases with no gene match: 13. Germline V gene lookup returns CDR1 SGHDT and CDR2 YYEEEE. This CDR3 has 19 residues. The CDR3 here is CASSLAGGQSLFSNQPQHF. CDR3 DNA sequence: TGTGCCAGCAGCTTGGCCGGGGGACAGAGCCTATTCAGCAATCAGCCCCAGCATTTT.

This chain uses TRBV5-1 with TRBJ2-7; possible D gene TRBD1, 7 bases. Trimming left V 0 bases short and J 6 bases short, with 10 bases between. The CDR3 runs to 13 residues. Germline CDR1 is SGHRS and CDR2 is YFSETQ. The CDR3 coding sequence is TGCGCCAGCAGCTTGGGACAGGGAGGCGAGCAGTACTTC. Amino acid sequence: CASSLGQGGEQYF.

This chain connects TRBV7-2 to TRBJ1-1, with 7 bases fitting TRBD1. Trimming at V came to 4 bases and at J to 4 bases, leaving 6 bases not matched to a gene. Germline-derived CDR1 and CDR2 are SGHTA and FQGNSA. This CDR3 has 14 amino acids. The CDR3 protein is CASSSGTAVTEAFF. CDR3 in DNA: TGTGCCAGCAGCTCCGGGACAGCAGTCACTGAAGCTTTCTTT.

V and J are TRBV12-5 and TRBJ1-2; D is possibly TRBD1 (6 bases). This CDR3 is built from 12 residues. CDR1 and CDR2 (germline): LGHNT, FRNRAP. V was trimmed by 2 bases and J by 8 bases, leaving 9 bases between them. The CDR3 sequence: CASGLPQGGYTF. The CDR3 DNA is TGTGCTAGTGGTTTGCCCCAGGGGGGCTACACCTTC.

This clone was seen only once. V is TRBV30 and J is TRBJ2-3; perhaps TRBD2 as D (6 bases). V gave up 3 bases and J gave up 2 bases, with 9 bases separating them. This CDR3 spans 13 amino acids. Per germline, CDR1 GTSNPN and CDR2 SVGIG (reference sequence). This CDR3 is CAWSRRVTDTQYF. The CDR3 DNA reads as TGTGCCTGGAGCCGGAGGGTCACAGATACGCAGTATTTT.

The rearrangement joins TRBV27 to TRBJ2-7; D perhaps matches TRBD2 (6 bases). Trimming left V 4 bases short and J 3 bases short, with 10 bases between. This CDR3 has 13 residues. Germline V lookup: CDR1 MNHEY, CDR2 SMNVEV (reference sequence). CDR3 protein: CASSSRDFYEQYF. As DNA, the CDR3 is TGTGCCAGCAGTTCCAGGGACTTCTACGAGCAGTACTTC.

This clone was found a few times. This chain uses TRBV6-2 or TRBV6-3 with TRBJ2-6; D uncertain. The CDR3 consists of 17 residues. The V end lost 2 bases, the J end lost 0 bases, and 11 bases lay between the germline ends. In germline, CDR1 is MNHEY, CDR2 SVGEGT. The CDR3 DNA reads TGTGCCAGCAGTTACGCAGTGGGCCTCTCTGGGGCCAACGTCCTGACTTTC. It specifies CASSYAVGLSGANVLTF.

The chain joins TRBV25-1 to TRBJ2-3; 13 bases line up with TRBD2. The trim removed 5 bases at V and 2 bases at J, leaving 4 bases unmatched. Germline CDR1 is MGHDK and CDR2 is SYGVNS. The CDR3 runs to 16 residues. CDR3 residues: CASSLLAGGPTDTQYF. The CDR3 DNA sequence: TGTGCCAGCAGTTTACTAGCGGGGGGGCCCACAGATACGCAGTATTTT.

This clone was observed a single time. Within the sample, other DNA sequences also encode this same CDR3. The chain links TRBV18 to TRBJ1-5; TRBD1 matches 10 bases. J was trimmed by 2 bases and V by 3 bases; bases with no gene match: 1. Germline CDR1 and CDR2: KGHSH and LQKENI. There are 15 residues in the CDR3. CDR3 sequence: CASSPGTGGNQPQHF. CDR3 DNA: TGTGCCAGCTCACCGGGGACAGGGGGCAATCAGCCCCAGCATTTT. The full variable domain, with the rest looked up from reference TRBV18 and TRBJ1-5, is NAGVMQNPRHLVRRRGQEARLRCSPMKGHSHVYWYRQLPEEGLKFMVYLQKENIIDESGMPKERFSAEFPKEGPSILRIQQVVRGDSAAYFCASSPGTGGNQPQHFGDGTRLSIL.

The genes are TRBV7-9 and TRBJ1-2; D gene ambiguous. Germline CDR1 and CDR2: SEHNR and FQNEAQ (reference sequence). Trimming stripped 3 bases from V and 0 bases from J, with 8 bases between. The CDR3 runs 14 residues. The CDR3 DNA follows: TGTGCCAGCAGCTTTTCAACGGCTAACTATGGCTACACCTTC. Amino acid sequence: CASSFSTANYGYTF.

This clone has ten or more counts. The chain is built from TRBV7-9 and TRBJ1-4; 9 positions match TRBD1. Looked up from germline, CDR1 is SEHNR and CDR2 is FQNEAQ (reference sequence). Trimming at V came to 2 bases and at J to 5 bases, leaving 3 bases not matched to a gene. The CDR3 extends over 15 amino acids. The CDR3 DNA reads TGTGCCAGCAGCTTATATGGGACAGGGAATGAAAAACTGTTTTTT. Amino acids: CASSLYGTGNEKLFF.

The V and J genes are TRBV18 and TRBJ2-1; the D gene is possibly TRBD2 (7 bases). Looked up from germline, CDR1 is KGHSH and CDR2 is LQKENI. The CDR3 is 18 residues long. Trimming shortened V by 0 bases and J by 0 bases, and 15 bases separated the two germline ends. The CDR3 region has the DNA TGTGCCAGCTCACCACCGGTGGGGGGGCCGAGCTCCTACAATGAGCAGTTCTTC. This codes for CASSPPVGGPSSYNEQFF.

V gene TRBV5-4 combines with J gene TRBJ1-2, with 8 bases fitting TRBD1. This CDR3 comprises 15 residues. The J segment lost 4 bases and the V segment lost 0 bases, leaving 5 bases of the junction unmatched. Germline V gene sequence: CDR1 SGHNT, CDR2 YYREEE (reference sequence). In DNA, the CDR3 is TGTGCCAGCAGCTTGGCCGGGACAGGTACCTATGGCTACACCTTC. Amino acids: CASSLAGTGTYGYTF.

A few counts support this clone. The rearrangement links TRBV6-4 to TRBJ2-3; 9 bases align to TRBD1. The CDR3 consists of 16 residues. V was clipped by 0 bases and J by 6 bases; unmatched bases: 7. CDR1 is MRHNA and CDR2 is SNTAGT in the germline V gene. The CDR3 DNA reads TGTGCCAGCAGTGACTCGGCCGGGACAGGGTACGATACGCAGTATTTT. Translation gives CASSDSAGTGYDTQYF.

The chain has TRBV18 and TRBJ2-3; D is possibly TRBD2 (5 bases). Germline V gives CDR1 KGHSH, CDR2 LQKENI. This CDR3 is built from 19 residues. With 3 bases removed from V and 2 bases from J, the gap between germline ends came to 24 bases. This CDR3 is CASSPAKRHPFQSTDTQYF. DNA for the CDR3: TGTGCCAGCTCACCGGCCAAGCGGCATCCCTTCCAATCCACAGATACGCAGTATTTT.

The chain combines TRBV7-2 with TRBJ2-5; the match to TRBD2 covers 11 bases. The CDR3 length is 16 residues. Germline V gene data show CDR1 as SGHTA and CDR2 as FQGNSA. The V segment lost 5 bases and the J segment 4 bases; nucleotides outside the gene matches: 9. CDR3 DNA: TGTGCCAGCAGCAGGGAGCTAGCGGGAGGTGTAGAGACCCAGTACTTC. This codes for CASSRELAGGVETQYF.

The J gene is TRBJ2-2, the V gene TRBV7-3; perhaps TRBD2 as D (6 bases). The CDR3 has 15 residues. In germline, CDR1 is SGHTA, CDR2 FQGTGA. V lost 3 bases to trimming and J lost 0 bases, with 8 bases between them. The CDR3: CASSLSSANTGELFF. For the CDR3, the DNA is TGTGCCAGCAGCTTGTCTAGCGCGAACACCGGGGAGCTGTTTTTT.

The rearrangement joins TRBV19 to TRBJ2-3, with 7 bases fitting TRBD2. The germline V gene has CDR1 LNHDA and CDR2 SQIVND (reference sequence). V lost 1 base, J lost 7 bases, and 8 bases stayed unmatched. CDR3 size: 15 residues. CDR3 sequence (DNA): TGTGCCAGTAGTATAGTCGGGGAGGGCAGAAATACGCAGTATTTT. Protein product: CASSIVGEGRNTQYF.

This chain joins TRBV4-3 and TRBJ1-4; no definite D call. The CDR3 loop spans 14 amino acids. The V and J ends lost 4 bases and 0 bases respectively, with 6 bases between them. Germline V lookup: CDR1 LGHNA, CDR2 YSLEER. For the CDR3, the DNA is TGCGCCAGCAGCCCCAGTTCAACTAATGAAAAACTGTTTTTT. This codes for CASSPSSTNEKLFF.

This clone was seen only a few times. V gene TRBV24-1 combines with J gene TRBJ1-5; no reliable D call. This CDR3 comprises 16 residues. Trimming removed 0 bases at V and 7 bases at J, with 15 bases between. CDR1 and CDR2 from the germline V gene are KGHDR and SFDVKD. This CDR3 reads CATSDLRVVGGQPQHF. CDR3 sequence (DNA): TGTGCCACCAGTGATTTGAGAGTCGTGGGAGGGCAGCCCCAGCATTTT.

This rearrangement joins TRBV2 to TRBJ2-1; D is undetermined. CDR1 is SNHLY and CDR2 is FYNNEI in the germline V gene. This CDR3 is 13 amino acids long. Deletions cut 3 bases from V and 4 bases from J, with 7 bases between. CDR3 residues: CASSDGPYNEQFF. The CDR3 DNA sequence: TGTGCCAGCAGTGATGGCCCTTACAATGAGCAGTTCTTC.